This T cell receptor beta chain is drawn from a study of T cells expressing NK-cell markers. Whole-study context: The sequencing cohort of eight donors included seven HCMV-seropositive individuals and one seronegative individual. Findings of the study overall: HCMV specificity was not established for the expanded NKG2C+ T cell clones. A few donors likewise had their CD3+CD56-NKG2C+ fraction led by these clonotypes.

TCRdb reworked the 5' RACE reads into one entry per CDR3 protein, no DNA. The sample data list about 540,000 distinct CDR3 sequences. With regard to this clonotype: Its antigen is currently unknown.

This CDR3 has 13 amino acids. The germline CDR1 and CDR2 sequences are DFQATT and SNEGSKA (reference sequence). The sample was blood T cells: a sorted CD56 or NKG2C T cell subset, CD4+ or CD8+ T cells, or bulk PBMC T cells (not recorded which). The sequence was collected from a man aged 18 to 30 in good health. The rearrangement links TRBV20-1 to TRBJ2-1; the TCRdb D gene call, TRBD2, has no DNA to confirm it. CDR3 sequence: CSALLDAYNEQFF.